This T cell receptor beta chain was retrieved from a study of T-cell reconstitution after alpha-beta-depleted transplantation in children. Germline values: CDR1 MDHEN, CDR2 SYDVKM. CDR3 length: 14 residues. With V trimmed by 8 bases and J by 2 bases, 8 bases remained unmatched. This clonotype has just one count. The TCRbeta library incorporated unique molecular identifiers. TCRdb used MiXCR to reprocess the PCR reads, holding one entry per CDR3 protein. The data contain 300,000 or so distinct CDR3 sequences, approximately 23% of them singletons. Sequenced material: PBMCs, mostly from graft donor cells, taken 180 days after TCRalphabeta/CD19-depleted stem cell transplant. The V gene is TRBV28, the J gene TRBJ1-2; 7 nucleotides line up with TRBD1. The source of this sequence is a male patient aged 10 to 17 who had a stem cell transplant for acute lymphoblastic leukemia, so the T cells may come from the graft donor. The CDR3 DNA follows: TGTGCCAGCTGGGACAGCGAATTCAACTATGGCTACACCTTC. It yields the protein CASWDSEFNYGYTF.